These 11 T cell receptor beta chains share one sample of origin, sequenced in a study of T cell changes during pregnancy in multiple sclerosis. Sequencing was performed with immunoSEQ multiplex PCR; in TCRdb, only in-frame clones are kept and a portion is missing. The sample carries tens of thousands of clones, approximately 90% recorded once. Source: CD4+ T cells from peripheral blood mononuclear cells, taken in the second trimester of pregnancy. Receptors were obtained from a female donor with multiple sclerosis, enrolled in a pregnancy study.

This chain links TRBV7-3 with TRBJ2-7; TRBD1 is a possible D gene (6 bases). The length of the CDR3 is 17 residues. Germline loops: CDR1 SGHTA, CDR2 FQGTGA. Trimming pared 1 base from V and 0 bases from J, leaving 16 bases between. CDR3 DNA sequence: TGTGCCAGCAGCTTAAATCAACCTGGACAGAGCTCCTACGAGCAGTACTTC. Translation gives CASSLNQPGQSSYEQYF.

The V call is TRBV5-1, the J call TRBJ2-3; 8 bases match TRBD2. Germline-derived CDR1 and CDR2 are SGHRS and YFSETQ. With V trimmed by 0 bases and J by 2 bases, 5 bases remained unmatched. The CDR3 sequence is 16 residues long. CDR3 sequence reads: CASSLEGSGITDTQYF. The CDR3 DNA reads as TGCGCCAGCAGCTTGGAAGGTAGCGGGATCACAGATACGCAGTATTTT. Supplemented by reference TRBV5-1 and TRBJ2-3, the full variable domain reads KAGVTQTPRYLIKTRGQQVTLSCSPISGHRSVSWYQQTPGQGLQFLFEYFSETQRNKGNFPGRFSGRQFSNSRSEMNVSTLELGDSALYLCASSLEGSGITDTQYFGPGTRLTVL.

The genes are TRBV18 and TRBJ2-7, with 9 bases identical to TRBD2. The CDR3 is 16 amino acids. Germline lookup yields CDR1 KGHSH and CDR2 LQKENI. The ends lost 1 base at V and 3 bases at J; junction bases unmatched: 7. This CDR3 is CASSPLSSGVLYEQYF. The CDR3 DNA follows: TGTGCCAGCTCACCACTGTCTAGCGGGGTTCTCTACGAGCAGTACTTC.

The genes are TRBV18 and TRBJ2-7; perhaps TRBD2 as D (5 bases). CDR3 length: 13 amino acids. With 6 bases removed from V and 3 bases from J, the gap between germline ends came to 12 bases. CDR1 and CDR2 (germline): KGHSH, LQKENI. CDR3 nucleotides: TGTGCCAGCTCCCCTACGAGGGACTACGAGCAGTACTTC. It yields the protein CASSPTRDYEQYF.

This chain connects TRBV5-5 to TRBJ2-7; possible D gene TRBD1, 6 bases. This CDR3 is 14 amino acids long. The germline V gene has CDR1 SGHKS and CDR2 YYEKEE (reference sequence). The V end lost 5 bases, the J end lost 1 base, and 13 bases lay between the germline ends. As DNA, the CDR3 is TGTGCCAGCAGACGCCGGGACATTTCCTACGAGCAGTACTTC. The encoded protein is CASRRRDISYEQYF.

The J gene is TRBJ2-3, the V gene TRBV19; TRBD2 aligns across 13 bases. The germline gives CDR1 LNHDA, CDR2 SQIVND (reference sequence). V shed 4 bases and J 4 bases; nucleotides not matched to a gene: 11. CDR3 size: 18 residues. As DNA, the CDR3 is TGTGCCAGTAGTACAGGACTAGCGGGAGCCAGTGTCGCAGATACGCAGTATTTT. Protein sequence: CASSTGLAGASVADTQYF. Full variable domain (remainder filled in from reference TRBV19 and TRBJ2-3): DGGITQSPKYLFRKEGQNVTLSCEQNLNHDAMYWYRQDPGQGLRLIYYSQIVNDFQKGDIAEGYSVSREKKESFPLTVTSAQKNPTAFYLCASSTGLAGASVADTQYFGPGTRLTVL.

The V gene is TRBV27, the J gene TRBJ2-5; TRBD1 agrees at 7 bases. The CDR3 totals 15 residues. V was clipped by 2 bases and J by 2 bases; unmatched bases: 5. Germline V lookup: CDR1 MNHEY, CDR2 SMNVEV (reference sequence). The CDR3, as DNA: TGTGCCAGCAGTTTAAACAGGGGAAGACAAGAGACCCAGTACTTC. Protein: CASSLNRGRQETQYF.

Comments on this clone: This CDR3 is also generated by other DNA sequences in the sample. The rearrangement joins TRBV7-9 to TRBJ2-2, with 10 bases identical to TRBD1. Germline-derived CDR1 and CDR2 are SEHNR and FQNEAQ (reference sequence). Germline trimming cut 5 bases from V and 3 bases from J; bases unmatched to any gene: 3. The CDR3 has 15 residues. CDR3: CASSPGQGYTGELFF. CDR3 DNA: TGTGCCAGCAGCCCGGGACAGGGGTACACCGGGGAGCTGTTTTTT.

Written as DNA, the CDR3 is TGTGCCAGCAGCCAGACGTTCGGGGTGGGAACTGAAGCTTTCTTT. Amino acids: CASSQTFGVGTEAFF. The chain is built from TRBV14 and TRBJ1-1; D call uncertain. Germline V CDR1 and CDR2: SGHDN, FVKESK. The CDR3 sequence is 15 residues long. The V end lost 3 bases, the J end lost 5 bases, and 16 bases lay between the germline ends.

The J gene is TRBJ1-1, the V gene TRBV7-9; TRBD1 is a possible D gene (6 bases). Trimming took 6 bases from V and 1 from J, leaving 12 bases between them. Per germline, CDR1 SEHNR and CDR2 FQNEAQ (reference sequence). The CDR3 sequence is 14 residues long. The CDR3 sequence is CASSDDRTNTEAFF. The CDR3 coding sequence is TGTGCCAGCAGTGACGACAGGACGAACACTGAAGCTTTCTTT.

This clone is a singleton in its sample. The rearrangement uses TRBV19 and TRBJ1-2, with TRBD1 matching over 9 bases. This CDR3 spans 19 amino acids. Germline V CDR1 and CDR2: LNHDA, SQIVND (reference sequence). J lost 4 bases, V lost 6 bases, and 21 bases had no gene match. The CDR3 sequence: CASSNQEVSTGGDVYGYTF. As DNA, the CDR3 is TGTGCCAGTAGCAACCAGGAGGTATCGACAGGGGGTGACGTCTATGGCTACACCTTC.